What follows is one TCR beta chain and its context. The germline gene is not matched at one end of the junction; a read error may be the cause. Profiled with immunoSEQ multiplex PCR; TCRdb holds only in-frame clones, not every one. Of some 35,000 clones in the sample, around four fifths are singletons; the top ten hold around 20%. The data stem from a study of OX40 agonist ivuxolimab in advanced cancers. Germline-derived CDR1 and CDR2 are SSHAT and FNYEAQ (reference sequence). This CDR3 has 16 amino acids. This specimen was CD4+ or CD8+ T cells sorted from blood, taken in a trial of the OX40 agonist ivuxolimab. The chain links TRBV7-7 to TRBJ2-3; maybe TRBD2 (5 bases). The receptor was derived from an adult with an advanced solid tumor such as melanoma, head and neck, liver or kidney cancer. CDR3 in amino acids: CASSQELGLGKGTQYF. For the CDR3, the DNA is TGTGCTAGCAGCCAAGAACTAGGCCTGGGGAAAGGTACGCAGTATTTT. Together with reference TRBV7-7 and TRBJ2-3, the CDR3 gives the full variable domain: GAGVSQSPRYKVTKRGQDVTLRCDPISSHATLYWYQQALGQGPEFLTYFNYEAQPDKSGLPSDRFSAERPEGSISTLTIQRTEQRDSAMYRCASSQELGLGKGTQYFGPGTRLTVL.